This T cell receptor (beta chain) was recorded in a study of T cell responses to AZD1222 COVID-19 vaccine. At the level of the study: Timing groups of about 4 and about 12 weeks for second doses were pooled.

This clone was found once. Its antigen is as yet unknown. Assay used: immunoSEQ multiplex PCR; TCRdb lists only in-frame clones, some missing. The sample lists approximately 100,000 clones, 88% seen once, with approximately 20% in the top ten. Study-level results: At study baseline, merely more than 5 AZD1222 recipients were seropositive. Researchers took repertoire samples only after the peak T cell response had come.

Trimming at V came to 3 bases and at J to 6 bases, leaving 4 bases not matched to a gene. Germline CDR1 SQVTM, CDR2 ANQGSEA. This CDR3 has 14 residues. This TCR derives from an adult in good health. This chain joins TRBV29-1 and TRBJ1-4; 10 bases align to TRBD1. Here the sequenced sample was peripheral blood, taken on day 0 of AZD1222 vaccination. CDR3 bases: TGCAGCGTTGACCCGGGACAGGGGTATGAAAAACTGTTTTTT. It specifies CSVDPGQGYEKLFF.